This TCR beta chain originates from a study of lymphopenia after photon versus proton radiotherapy (dated by TCRdb to about 2019). Study-wide context: The immunological effects of photon versus proton radiation therapy were compared in patients with gastrointestinal tumors who developed high-grade lymphopenia. The goal of the study was to characterize the differences between the two radiation modalities in how they affect the immune system. The cohort comprised roughly 20 patients with gastrointestinal tumors who received either photon or proton therapy and then developed lymphopenia.

Points the paper makes about the study in general: During treatment, patients who received photon therapy lost naive T cells and TCR diversity and gained effector/memory populations, whereas patients who received proton therapy remained relatively stable. After the lymphocyte count nadir, photon-treated repertoires showed oligoclonal expansion, especially of CD8+ Temra cells, which drove the drop in diversity. Across the cohort, an inverse correlation was found between a larger post-nadir drop in TCR diversity and overall survival time among patients who died. The survival association was examined only in patients who died, and the authors described better survival with proton therapy as a possibility, not as a demonstrated result.

Of note for this clone: The target of this receptor is not known. Within one base of it there is no much larger clone, and no base qualities were kept.

Measured from the cysteine to the phenylalanine, the CDR3 is 15 residues long. This entry keeps only the CDR3 DNA: 45 bases, framed from base 1. V and J are truncated by 2 bases and 6 bases respectively, leaving an intervening sequence of 14 bases. CDR1 and CDR2, looked up from the germline V gene (reference sequence), are LNHDA and SQIVND. Libraries were built with the immunoSEQ multiplex PCR assay. Alongside multiparametric flow cytometry, deep sequencing of rearranged TCR beta loci was used to profile the T cell repertoires. TCRdb took over this immuneACCESS table, retaining in-frame rearrangements with V and J assigned. Such tables are incomplete; in checked studies, under half of the missing clones stem from an unresolved V gene, and the remainder is unexplained. Across this sample there are 70,000 or so clones, with just under 95% seen only once. 2% to 2.5% of the sample is in the top ten clones.

Sequences were derived from peripheral blood, sampled from a patient treated with photon-based radiotherapy. The sequence is built from TRBV19 and TRBJ2-1; the D gene may be TRBD1 or TRBD2, since each aligns over 6 bases. The source of this sequence is a middle-aged woman with cholangiocarcinoma. The nucleotides are TGTGCCAGTAGTATATCGACAGGAGGGCCCAATGAGCAGTTCTTC. Protein translation: CASSISTGGPNEQFF.